This section outlines one T cell receptor beta chain sequence together with its context. The clone's antigen remains unknown. Base quality data are lacking; no much larger clone is found one base away. Collaborating institutions collected whole blood in K2EDTA tubes following their own protocols. For TCRbeta analysis, collaborators shipped samples in one of three forms: frozen whole blood, isolated PBMCs, or DNA extracted from either of those sample types. The record originates from a study of blood T cell repertoires in COVID-19 (dated by TCRdb to 2019 to 2021). A note on the overall study: Samples covering the acute and convalescent phases of COVID-19 were provided by collaborators in the United States, Italy and Spain. The material from the prospective study consisted of cDNA or gDNA derived from T cells, B-cell-depleted T cells, or PBMCs. Subjects who had been exposed to COVID-19, were actively infected with it, or had recovered from it provided the deeply sampled blood TCRbeta repertoires that made up the dataset. The repertoires were made available in a free public database intended to serve as a resource for research on the immune response to SARS-CoV-2. The samples were drawn from two sources: the first 160 participants of the ongoing ImmuneRACE study, and 1,200 or so subjects contributed by 6 global collaborators. A de-identified subject ID, COVID-19 status, age in years and sex were almost always included in the sample metadata. HLA class I and class II types, where available, came from metadata supplied by the sample provider rather than from assay-based typing.

What the research found in general, with its limitations: The amount of clinical and demographic metadata varied by source and participant and was provided uncurated.

TCRbeta CDR3 regions were amplified from genomic DNA using the immunoSEQ Assay, a bias-controlled multiplex PCR. The authors' pipeline ran thus. The number of nucleated cells in each sample was estimated from the amplification of reference gene primers within the assay. To quantify the absolute abundance of each unique TCRbeta CDR3 rearrangement, sequence reads were collapsed and filtered. For each sample, productive Simpson clonality was calculated as the square root of Simpson's diversity index across productive rearrangements. This immuneACCESS table, as held by TCRdb, lists in-frame sequences with V and J called but not all clones. Of the missing ones, under half trace to an unresolved V gene in checked studies; the others have no known cause. V, J and clone size are taken as reported in that table, and D and trimming were inferred from the DNA itself. In this sample the table shows about 150,000 clones, more than 75% of which occur a single time. The ten largest clones take up roughly 5.3% of the sample.

Counted from cysteine to phenylalanine, this CDR3 has 17 amino acids. The sequence is cut down to CDR3 DNA, 51 bases in frame from base 1. V and J are trimmed by 1 base and 1 base, and the gene matches miss 8 bases of the junction. The germline V gene (reference sequence) provides CDR1 LGHDT and CDR2 YNNKEL. The sequence derives from a woman aged 50 to 60 with acute or convalescent COVID-19. The sample was peripheral blood. Here the chain combines TRBV3-1 (or the pseudogene TRBV3-2) and TRBJ2-3; 7 bases in the middle match TRBD1. The CDR3 reads as follows: CASSQVQGILGTDTQYF. Here is the DNA: TGTGCCAGCAGCCAAGTACAGGGGATTCTTGGCACAGATACGCAGTATTTT.